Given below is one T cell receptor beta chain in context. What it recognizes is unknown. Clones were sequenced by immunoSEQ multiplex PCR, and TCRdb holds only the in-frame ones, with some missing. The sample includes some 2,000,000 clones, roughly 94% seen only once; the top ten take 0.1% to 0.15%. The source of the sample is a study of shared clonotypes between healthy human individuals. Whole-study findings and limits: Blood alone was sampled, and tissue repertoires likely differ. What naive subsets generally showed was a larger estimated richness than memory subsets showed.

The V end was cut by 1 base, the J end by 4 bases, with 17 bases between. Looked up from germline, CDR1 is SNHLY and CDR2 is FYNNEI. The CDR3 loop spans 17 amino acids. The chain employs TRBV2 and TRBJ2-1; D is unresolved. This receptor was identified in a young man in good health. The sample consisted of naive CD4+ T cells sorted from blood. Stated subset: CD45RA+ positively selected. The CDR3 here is CASSEVQTRSSYNEQFF. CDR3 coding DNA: TGTGCCAGCAGTGAAGTCCAGACCCGATCTTCATACAATGAGCAGTTCTTC.